These T cell receptor beta chains were read from a single sample in a study of ipilimumab plus nivolumab after autologous stem cell transplantation. Produced via immunoSEQ multiplex PCR; TCRdb's table is partial and in-frame only. The data contain about 84,000 clones, 83% of them singletons. The source was PBMCs, collected in a trial of ipilimumab plus nivolumab as post-transplant consolidation. The receptors here all came from a male donor with diffuse large B-cell lymphoma. Both conserved end residues are part of each CDR3. The order of the fields is clone size, D gene, V gene, J gene, CDR3 protein, CDR3 DNA. A D gene is named only where the DNA matches it firmly. Clone size appears in some rows only: once, few, many, or a class for an expanded clone.

NA,NA,TRBV4-2,TRBJ2-1,CASRKQGGEQFF,TGTGCCAGCAGGAAACAGGGAGGTGAGCAGTTCTTC
NA,TRBD1,TRBV7-9,TRBJ2-4,CASSSLPGQGSVAKNIQYF,TGTGCCAGCAGCTCTCTGCCGGGACAGGGATCGGTAGCCAAAAACATTCAGTACTTC
NA,NA,TRBV6-1,TRBJ1-3,CASSEVGYSGNTIYF,TGTGCCAGCAGTGAGGTCGGCTACTCTGGAAACACCATATATTTT
NA,NA,TRBV11-2,TRBJ2-2,CASSLGSGGVGTGELFF,TGTGCCAGCAGCTTAGGATCGGGGGGCGTAGGTACCGGGGAGCTGTTTTTT
NA,NA,TRBV6-5,TRBJ1-2,CASSPGLNYGYTF,TGTGCCAGCAGCCCAGGCCTTAACTATGGCTACACCTTC
NA,TRBD1,TRBV6-6,TRBJ1-2,CASGRQGSGYTF,TGTGCCAGCGGGAGACAGGGGAGCGGCTACACCTTC
NA,TRBD1,TRBV7-2,TRBJ1-6,CASSGGQGRTYNSPLHF,TGTGCCAGCAGCGGGGGACAGGGGAGAACGTATAATTCACCCCTCCACTTT
NA,TRBD1,TRBV10-1,TRBJ2-3,CASSESTGVSGDTQYF,TGCGCCAGCAGTGAGTCGACAGGGGTGTCAGGAGATACGCAGTATTTT
once,TRBD1,TRBV2,TRBJ2-7,CASSPGGLSYEQYF,TGTGCCAGCAGTCCAGGGGGCCTTTCCTACGAGCAGTACTTC
NA,NA,TRBV5-6,TRBJ1-1,CASSSRGFGNTEAFF,TGTGCCAGCAGCTCCAGGGGTTTTGGGAACACTGAAGCTTTCTTT
NA,NA,TRBV6-5,TRBJ2-2,CASSGDLTGELFF,TGTGCCAGCAGTGGGGACTTGACCGGGGAGCTGTTTTTT
NA,NA,TRBV7-2,TRBJ1-5,CASSPEGVRNQPQHF,TGTGCCAGCAGCCCCGAGGGGGTGAGGAATCAGCCCCAGCATTTT
NA,NA,TRBV5-4,TRBJ2-7,CASSYGRVDEQYF,TGTGCCAGCAGCTATGGACGAGTCGACGAGCAGTACTTC
NA,NA,TRBV11-2,TRBJ1-2,CASSSYRVGHSYGYTF,TGTGCCAGCAGCTCCTACCGGGTGGGGCACAGCTATGGCTACACCTTC
once,TRBD2,TRBV9,TRBJ2-1,CASSVVSGGYNEQFF,TGTGCCAGCAGCGTGGTTAGCGGGGGGTACAATGAGCAGTTCTTC